This T cell receptor beta chain comes out of a study of blood T cell repertoires in COVID-19. Study-level background: COVID-19 samples, acute and convalescent, were from the United States, Italy and Spain.

V was trimmed by 3 bases and J by 7 bases, leaving 13 bases between them. CDR1 is SGHDT, CDR2 YYEEEE, per germline. The CDR3 is 13 amino acids. Method: immunoSEQ multiplex PCR; TCRdb's copy keeps in-frame clones and lacks some. The sample has 300,000 to 400,000 clones, about 87% seen once; the top ten hold approximately 9.9%. The chain is built from TRBV5-6 and TRBJ1-2; weak D call: TRBD1 (5 bases). The TCR comes from a young man with COVID-19, enrolled during active disease. Sequenced sample: peripheral blood. The CDR3 region is CASSWAGIPGYTF. CDR3 in DNA: TGTGCCAGCAGCTGGGCAGGGATCCCTGGCTACACCTTC. Full variable domain (rest looked up from reference TRBV5-6 and TRBJ1-2): DAGVTQSPTHLIKTRGQQVTLRCSPKSGHDTVSWYQQALGQGPQFIFQYYEEEERQRGNFPDRFSGHQFPNYSSELNVNALLLGDSALYLCASSWAGIPGYTFGSGTRLTVV.